Sequencing of this T cell receptor (beta chain) was carried out in a study of identical twins. Template switching added a universal primer site, and cDNA bore unique molecular identifiers. Each CDR3 protein is one row after TCRdb ran MiXCR on the 5' RACE reads. The sample has a few hundred thousand distinct CDR3 sequences, approximately 8.3% seen once. The CDR3 has 15 residues. Trimming shortened V by 7 bases and J by 0 bases, and 13 bases separated the two germline ends. Everyone who gave samples was a healthy Caucasian. Findings and caveats of the study: There is a chance that invariant MAIT and iNKT cells partially muddied zero-insertion analyses. Insertions ran lower in abundant cord blood beta clonotypes, though not in memory repertoires.

The sample holds many counts of this clonotype. Its antigen is still unknown. This sample also belongs to another study, concerning yellow fever vaccine responses in identical twins.

This TCR was recovered from a woman between 18 and 29 years old in good health. Input material: CD8+ T cells sorted from blood. This chain joins TRBV12-3 or TRBV12-4 and TRBJ1-3; perhaps TRBD1 as D (5 bases). As DNA, the CDR3 is TGTGCCAGCATAAGACAGCAAAGCTCTGGAAACACCATATATTTT. The encoded protein is CASIRQQSSGNTIYF.